The rows below give T cell receptor beta chains drawn from one sample of a study of siplizumab effects on memory and regulatory T cells. The repertoire was sequenced with immunoSEQ multiplex PCR; TCRdb's copy has only in-frame clones and lacks some. This sample yields over 70,000 clones, of which about 95% are seen a single time; roughly 20% belongs to the top ten. The sample taken for sequencing was CD8+ T cells sorted from blood. The receptors here all came from a human donor in good health. Both conserved end residues are trimmed from each CDR3.

J gene,V gene,CDR3 protein
TRBJ2-1,TRBV5-5,ASSLSGSSYNEQF
TRBJ2-1,TRBV21-1,ASIRWAGRNEQF
TRBJ2-5,TRBV27,ASSSPGQGGGETQY
TRBJ2-7,TRBV11-2,ASSLEPGPSYEQY
TRBJ2-3,TRBV27,ASSLADTQY
TRBJ2-7,TRBV19,ASSIGSSDEQY
TRBJ2-1,TRBV19,ASTLYPGLARDEQF
TRBJ2-7,TRBV7-9,ASSFYNTRLGSYEQY
TRBJ2-3,TRBV27,ASSPTSGRGTDTQY
TRBJ2-2,TRBV19,ASSSLSGNTGELF
TRBJ2-3,TRBV27,ASRPPFKDTQY
TRBJ2-1,TRBV11-2,ASSLVQDYHNEQF
TRBJ2-1,TRBV11-2,ASSQLLPYNEQF
TRBJ2-1,TRBV27,ASHSSYNEQF
TRBJ2-5,TRBV11-2,ASSPTGGQQTQY
TRBJ1-4,TRBV10-3,AIRPTGATNEKLF
TRBJ2-1,TRBV9,ASSLPPGLAGGPANEQF
TRBJ2-7,TRBV2,ASSEGEENEQY
-,TRBV19,ASSIQGADYEQY
TRBJ2-7,TRBV10-2,ASSEWTSSNYEQY